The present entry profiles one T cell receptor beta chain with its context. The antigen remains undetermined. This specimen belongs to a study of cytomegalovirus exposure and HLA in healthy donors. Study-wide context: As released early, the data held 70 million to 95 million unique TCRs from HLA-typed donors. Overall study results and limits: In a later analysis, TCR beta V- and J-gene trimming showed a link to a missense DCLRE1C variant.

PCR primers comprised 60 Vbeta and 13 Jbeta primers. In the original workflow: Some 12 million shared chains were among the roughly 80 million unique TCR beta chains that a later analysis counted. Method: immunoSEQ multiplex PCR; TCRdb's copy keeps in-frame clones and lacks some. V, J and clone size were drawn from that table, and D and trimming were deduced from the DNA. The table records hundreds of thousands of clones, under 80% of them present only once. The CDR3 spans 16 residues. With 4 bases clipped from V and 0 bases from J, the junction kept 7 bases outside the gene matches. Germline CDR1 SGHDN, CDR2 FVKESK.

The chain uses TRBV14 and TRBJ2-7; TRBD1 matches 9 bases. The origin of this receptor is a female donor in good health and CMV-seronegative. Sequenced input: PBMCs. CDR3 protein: CASSPTGGVSSYEQYF. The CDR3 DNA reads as TGTGCCAGCAGCCCGACAGGGGGTGTGAGCTCCTACGAGCAGTACTTC.